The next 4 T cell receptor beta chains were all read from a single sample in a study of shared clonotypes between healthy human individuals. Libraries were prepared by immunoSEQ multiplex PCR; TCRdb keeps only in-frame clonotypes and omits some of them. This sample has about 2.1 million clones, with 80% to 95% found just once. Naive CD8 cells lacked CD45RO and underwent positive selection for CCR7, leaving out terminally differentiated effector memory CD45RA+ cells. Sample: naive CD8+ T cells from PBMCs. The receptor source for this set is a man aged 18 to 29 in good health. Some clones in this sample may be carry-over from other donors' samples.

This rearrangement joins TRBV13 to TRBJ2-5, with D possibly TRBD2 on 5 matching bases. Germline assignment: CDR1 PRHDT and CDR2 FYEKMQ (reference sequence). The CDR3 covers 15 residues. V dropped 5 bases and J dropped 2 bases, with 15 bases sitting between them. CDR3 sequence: CASSPGSLLQETQYF. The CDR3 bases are TGTGCCAGCAGCCCGGGGTCCCTCCTTCAAGAGACCCAGTACTTC.

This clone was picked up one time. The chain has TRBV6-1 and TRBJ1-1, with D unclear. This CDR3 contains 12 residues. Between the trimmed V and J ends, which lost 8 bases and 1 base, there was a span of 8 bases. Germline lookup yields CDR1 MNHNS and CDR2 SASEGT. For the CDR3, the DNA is TGTGCCAGCGTCTGGGAGAACACTGAAGCTTTCTTT. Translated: CASVWENTEAFF.

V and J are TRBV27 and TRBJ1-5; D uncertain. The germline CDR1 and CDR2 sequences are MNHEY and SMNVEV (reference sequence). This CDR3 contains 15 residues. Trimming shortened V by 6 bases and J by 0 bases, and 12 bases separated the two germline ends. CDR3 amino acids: CASSAVGVSNQPQHF. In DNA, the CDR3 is TGTGCCAGCAGCGCCGTTGGGGTTAGCAATCAGCCCCAGCATTTT.

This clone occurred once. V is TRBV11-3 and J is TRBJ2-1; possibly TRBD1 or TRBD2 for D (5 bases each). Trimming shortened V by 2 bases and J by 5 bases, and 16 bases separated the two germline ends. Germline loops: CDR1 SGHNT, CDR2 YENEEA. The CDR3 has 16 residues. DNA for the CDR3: TGTGCCAGCAGCTTAAGTGGGGGATATCATGACAATGAGCAGTTCTTC. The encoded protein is CASSLSGGYHDNEQFF.